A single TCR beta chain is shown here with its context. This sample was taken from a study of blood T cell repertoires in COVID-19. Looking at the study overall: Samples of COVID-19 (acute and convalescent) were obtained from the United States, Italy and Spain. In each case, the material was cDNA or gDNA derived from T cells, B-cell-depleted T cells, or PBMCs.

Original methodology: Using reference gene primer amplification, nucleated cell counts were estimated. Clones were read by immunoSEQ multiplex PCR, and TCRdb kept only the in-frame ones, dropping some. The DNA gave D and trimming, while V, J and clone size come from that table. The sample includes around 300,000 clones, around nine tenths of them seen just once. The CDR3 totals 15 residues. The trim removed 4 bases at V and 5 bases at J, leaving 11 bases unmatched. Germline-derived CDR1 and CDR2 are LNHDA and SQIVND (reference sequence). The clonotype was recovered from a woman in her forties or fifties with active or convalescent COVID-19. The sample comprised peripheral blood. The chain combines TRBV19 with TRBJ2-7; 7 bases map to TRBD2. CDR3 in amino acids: CASSTPGAGANEQYF. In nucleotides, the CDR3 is TGTGCCAGTAGTACCCCAGGTGCGGGAGCCAACGAGCAGTACTTC.